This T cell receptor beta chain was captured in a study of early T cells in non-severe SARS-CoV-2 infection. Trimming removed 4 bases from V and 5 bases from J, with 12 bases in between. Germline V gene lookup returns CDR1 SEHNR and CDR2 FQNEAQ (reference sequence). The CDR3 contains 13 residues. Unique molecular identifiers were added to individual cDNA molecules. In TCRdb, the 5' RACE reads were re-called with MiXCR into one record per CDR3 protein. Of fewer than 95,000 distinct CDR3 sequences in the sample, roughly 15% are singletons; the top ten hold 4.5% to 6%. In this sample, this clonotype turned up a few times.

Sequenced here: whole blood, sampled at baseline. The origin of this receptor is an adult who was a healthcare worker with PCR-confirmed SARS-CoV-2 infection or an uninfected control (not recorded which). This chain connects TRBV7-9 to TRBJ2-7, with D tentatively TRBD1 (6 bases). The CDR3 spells CASSSRAGDEQYF. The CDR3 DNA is TGTGCCAGCAGCTCCCGGGCAGGGGACGAGCAGTACTTC.